This T cell receptor beta chain was sequenced in a study of technical replicates of blood from several donors. The repertoire was sequenced with immunoSEQ multiplex PCR; TCRdb's copy has only in-frame clones and lacks some. Of tens of thousands of clones listed, about 91% are singletons. CDR1 is MNHNS, CDR2 SASEGT, per germline. V was cut by 5 bases and J by 6 bases, with 16 bases left in between. The CDR3 length is 14 residues. The clonotype was recovered from a human donor in good health. The chain links TRBV6-1 to TRBJ1-1, with D possibly being TRBD1 (5 bases). Sequenced input: T cells isolated from PBMCs. CDR3 DNA sequence: TGTGCCAGCAGTACCGCCAGGGAATTGTCTGAAGCTTTCTTT. It encodes CASSTARELSEAFF.